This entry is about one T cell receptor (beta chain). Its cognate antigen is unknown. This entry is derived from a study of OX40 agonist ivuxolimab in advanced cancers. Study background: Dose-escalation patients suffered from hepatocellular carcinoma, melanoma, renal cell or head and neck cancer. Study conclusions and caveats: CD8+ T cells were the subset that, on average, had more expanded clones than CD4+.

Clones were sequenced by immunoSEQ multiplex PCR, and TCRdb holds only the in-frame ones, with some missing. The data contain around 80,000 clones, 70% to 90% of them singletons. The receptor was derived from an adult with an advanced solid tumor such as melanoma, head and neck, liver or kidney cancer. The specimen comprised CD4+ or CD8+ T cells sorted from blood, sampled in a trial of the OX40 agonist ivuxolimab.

The CDR3 sequence: CASSITGYGYTF. The CDR3 DNA reads as TGTGCCAGCAGTATAACTGGCTATGGCTACACCTTC. The chain carries TRBV6-1 and TRBJ1-2; D gene ambiguous. The germline V gene encodes CDR1 MNHNS and CDR2 SASEGT. This CDR3 is 12 amino acids long. The ends were cut back, 5 bases at V and 4 bases at J, with 8 bases in the middle.